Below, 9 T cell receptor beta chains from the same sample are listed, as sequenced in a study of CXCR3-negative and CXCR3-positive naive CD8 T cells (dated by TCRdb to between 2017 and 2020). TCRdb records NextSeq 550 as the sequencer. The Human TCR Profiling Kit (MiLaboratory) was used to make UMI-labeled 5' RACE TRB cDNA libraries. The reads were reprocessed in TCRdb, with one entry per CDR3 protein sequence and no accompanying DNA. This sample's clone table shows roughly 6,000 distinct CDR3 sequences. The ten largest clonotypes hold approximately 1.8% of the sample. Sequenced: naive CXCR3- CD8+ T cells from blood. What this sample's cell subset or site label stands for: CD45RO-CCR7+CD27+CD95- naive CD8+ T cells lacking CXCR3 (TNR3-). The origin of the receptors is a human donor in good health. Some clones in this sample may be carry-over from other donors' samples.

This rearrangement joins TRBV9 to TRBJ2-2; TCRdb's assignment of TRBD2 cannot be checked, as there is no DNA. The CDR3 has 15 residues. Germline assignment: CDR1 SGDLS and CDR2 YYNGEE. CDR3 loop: CASSATSGNTGELFF.

The CDR3 region is CSVVPGTEAFF. V gene TRBV29-1 combines with J gene TRBJ1-1; TCRdb proposes TRBD1, but this gene call is untestable without DNA. The germline V gene encodes CDR1 SQVTM and CDR2 ANQGSEA. CDR3 length: 11 residues.

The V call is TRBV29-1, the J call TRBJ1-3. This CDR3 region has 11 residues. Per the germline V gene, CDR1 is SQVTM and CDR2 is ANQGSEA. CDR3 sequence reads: CSGYSGNTIYF.

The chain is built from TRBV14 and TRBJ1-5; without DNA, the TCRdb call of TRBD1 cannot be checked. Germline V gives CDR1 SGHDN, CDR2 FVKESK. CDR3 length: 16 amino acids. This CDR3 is CASSQEVDRGNQPQHF.

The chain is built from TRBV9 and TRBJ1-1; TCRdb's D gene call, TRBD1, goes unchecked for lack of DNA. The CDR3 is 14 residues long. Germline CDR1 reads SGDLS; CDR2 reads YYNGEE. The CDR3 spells CASSEGTGGSEAFF.

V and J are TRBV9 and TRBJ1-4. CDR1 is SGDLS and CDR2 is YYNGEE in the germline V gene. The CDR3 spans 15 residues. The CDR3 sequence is CASSVGTVTNEKLFF. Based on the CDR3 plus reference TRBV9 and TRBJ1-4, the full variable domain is DSGVTQTPKHLITATGQRVTLRCSPRSGDLSVYWYQQSLDQGLQFLIQYYNGEERAKGNILERFSAQQFPDLHSELNLSSLELGDSALYFCASSVGTVTNEKLFFGSGTQLSVL.

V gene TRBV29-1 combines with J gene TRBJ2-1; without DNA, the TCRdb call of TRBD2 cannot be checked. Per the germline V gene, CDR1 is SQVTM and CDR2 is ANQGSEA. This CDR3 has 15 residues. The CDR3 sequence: CSVAGTSDGSDEQFF.

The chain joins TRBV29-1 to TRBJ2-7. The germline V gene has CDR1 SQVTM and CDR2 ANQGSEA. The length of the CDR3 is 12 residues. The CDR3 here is CSVGQNSYEQYF.

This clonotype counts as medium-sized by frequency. The CDR3 loop is CSPGTGTTPEAFF. The J gene is TRBJ1-1, the V gene TRBV20-1; TCRdb's assignment of TRBD1 cannot be checked, as there is no DNA. The germline V gene has CDR1 DFQATT and CDR2 SNEGSKA (reference sequence). The CDR3 consists of 13 residues.